The text below deals with one T cell receptor (beta chain). This specimen comes from a study of control samples from healthy donors and cancer patients. Germline CDR1 is SNHLY and CDR2 is FYNNEI. V shed 6 bases and J 5 bases; nucleotides not matched to a gene: 2. The length of the CDR3 is 12 residues. Measured with immunoSEQ multiplex PCR; TCRdb has only the in-frame clones, and not every one. The table shows approximately 160,000 clones, with more than 85% occurring only once. Sequenced input: blood. The sequence was collected from a woman aged 40 to 55 in good health. The chain is built from TRBV2 and TRBJ2-3; 7 bases line up with TRBD2. This CDR3 is CASSREEDTQYF. The CDR3 DNA is TGTGCCAGCAGCCGGGAGGAAGATACGCAGTATTTT.